Listed below are T cell receptor beta chains from one sample, sequenced in a study of control samples from healthy donors and cancer patients. Some clones are missing from TCRdb's copy, which holds only in-frame ones; the method was immunoSEQ multiplex PCR. The table records about 50,000 clones, about 93% of them present only once. The material sequenced was PBMCs. The receptors here all came from a woman in her fifties or sixties with head and neck cancer. CDR3s include the opening cysteine and the closing phenylalanine or tryptophan. The D gene is left open where the match is weak. Some rows have no size entry. The others give once, few or many, or a class for an expanded clone.

J: TRBJ1-1
D: TRBD1
V: TRBV11-3
size: -
DNA: TGTGCCAGCAGCTTGCGAAGACAGGGGGCCTTAGGTGAAGCTTTCTTT
CDR3: CASSLRRQGALGEAFF

J: TRBJ1-3
D: TRBD1
V: TRBV6-5
size: -
DNA: TGTGCCAGCAGCAACAGGGGATCTGGAAACACCATATATTTT
CDR3: CASSNRGSGNTIYF

J: TRBJ2-3
D: -
V: TRBV9
size: -
DNA: TGTGCCAGCAGCACGACCCTGGAATCAGATACGCAGTATTTT
CDR3: CASSTTLESDTQYF

J: TRBJ2-3
D: -
V: TRBV11-2
size: -
DNA: TGTGCCAGCAGGACGGGCCCAGATACGCAGTATTTT
CDR3: CASRTGPDTQYF

J: TRBJ2-1
D: -
V: TRBV11-2
size: -
DNA: TGTGCCAGCAGCTTAGCACCCAACAATGAGCAGTTCTTC
CDR3: CASSLAPNNEQFF

J: TRBJ2-4
D: -
V: TRBV27
size: -
DNA: TGTGCCAGCAGTTTAGCGGCGGAAGGAGACATTCAGTACTTC
CDR3: CASSLAAEGDIQYF

J: TRBJ2-5
D: -
V: TRBV29-1
size: -
DNA: TGCAGCGTCGCTGAAATGCAAGAGACCCAGTACTTC
CDR3: CSVAEMQETQYF

J: TRBJ1-3
D: -
V: TRBV18
size: -
DNA: TGTGCCAGCTCACCAGACGGCTCTGGAAACACCATATATTTT
CDR3: CASSPDGSGNTIYF

J: TRBJ2-1
D: TRBD2
V: TRBV13
size: -
DNA: TGTGCCAGCAGCAGGGGACTAGCGGGGAGCTCCTACAATGAGCAGTTCTTC
CDR3: CASSRGLAGSSYNEQFF

J: TRBJ2-7
D: TRBD2
V: TRBV5-6
size: -
DNA: TGTGCCAGCAGCTTGCCCCTAGCGGGAGGCTCCTACGAGCAGTACTTC
CDR3: CASSLPLAGGSYEQYF

J: TRBJ1-1
D: TRBD1
V: TRBV20-1
size: -
DNA: TGCAGTGCCAGTCAGGGGGGGAACGCCGAAGCTTTCTTT
CDR3: CSASQGGNAEAFF

J: TRBJ1-3
D: -
V: TRBV21-1
size: -
DNA: TGTGCCAGCAGCTTCCGTGTTGCCCGAGCCGGAAACACCATATATTTT
CDR3: CASSFRVARAGNTIYF

J: TRBJ1-1
D: -
V: TRBV12-3/TRBV12-4
size: -
DNA: TGTGCCAGCAGTTTATTGCTTATCACTGAAGCTTTCTTT
CDR3: CASSLLLITEAFF

J: TRBJ2-1
D: -
V: TRBV6-5
size: -
DNA: TGTGCCAGCAGTTACGAGGGGGGGAATGAGCAGTTCTTC
CDR3: CASSYEGGNEQFF

J: TRBJ1-1
D: TRBD1
V: TRBV28
size: -
DNA: TGTGCCAGCAGTTCTACAGGGGGGGCTACTGAAGCTTTCTTT
CDR3: CASSSTGGATEAFF

J: TRBJ1-1
D: -
V: TRBV10-1
size: -
DNA: TGCGCCAGCAGTGAGGGGCCCTACACTGAAGCTTTCTTT
CDR3: CASSEGPYTEAFF

J: TRBJ2-3
D: TRBD2
V: TRBV5-4
size: -
DNA: TGTGCCAGCAGCTCCGGGGGGGGGTTCACAGATACGCAGTATTTT
CDR3: CASSSGGGFTDTQYF

J: TRBJ1-1
D: TRBD1
V: TRBV13
size: -
DNA: TGTGCCAGCAGCTCCCCATGGGGACAGGGAAGCACTGAAGCTTTCTTT
CDR3: CASSSPWGQGSTEAFF

J: TRBJ2-5
D: TRBD1
V: TRBV7-9
size: -
DNA: TGTGCCAGCAGCCTCGACAGGGGGACAGAGACCCAGTACTTC
CDR3: CASSLDRGTETQYF

J: TRBJ2-7
D: TRBD2
V: TRBV6-5
size: -
DNA: TGTGCCAGCAGGCCCGGGACTAGCTCCTACGAGCAGTACTTC
CDR3: CASRPGTSSYEQYF

J: TRBJ2-1
D: -
V: TRBV10-3
size: few
DNA: TGTGCCATCAGTGAGTCACCAGCCTACAATGAGCAGTTCTTC
CDR3: CAISESPAYNEQFF

J: TRBJ1-4
D: -
V: TRBV5-4
size: -
DNA: TGTGCCAGCAGTCGCTTCGAGGAGGGTAATGAAAAACTGTTTTTT
CDR3: CASSRFEEGNEKLFF

J: TRBJ2-6
D: -
V: TRBV29-1
size: once
DNA: TGCAGCGTTGGGGTGGCCGGGGCCAACGTCCTGACTTTC
CDR3: CSVGVAGANVLTF

J: TRBJ2-7
D: TRBD1
V: TRBV7-2
size: -
DNA: TGTGCCAGCAGCCGACAGGGGGCAGGCGAGCAGTACTTC
CDR3: CASSRQGAGEQYF

J: TRBJ1-1
D: -
V: TRBV9
size: -
DNA: TGTGCCAGCAGCGTAGACTCGGACGCTCAAGAAGCTTTCTTT
CDR3: CASSVDSDAQEAFF

J: TRBJ2-7
D: -
V: TRBV6-5
size: -
DNA: TGTGCCAGCAGTCGTAACACTCAGGGGTTCTACGAGCAGTACTTC
CDR3: CASSRNTQGFYEQYF

J: TRBJ1-1
D: TRBD1
V: TRBV7-9
size: -
DNA: TGTGCCAGCAGCTCACAGGGGGCCTGGGGCCTGAAGGACACTGAAGCTTTCTTT
CDR3: CASSSQGAWGLKDTEAFF

J: TRBJ1-4
D: -
V: TRBV15
size: -
DNA: TGTGCCACCAGCAGAAGGCGTAATGAAAAACTGTTTTTT
CDR3: CATSRRRNEKLFF

J: TRBJ2-7
D: -
V: TRBV3-1/TRBV3-2
size: once
DNA: TGTGCCAGCAGCCAAGATGGAAGGGCTATGAGGGAGCAGTACTTC
CDR3: CASSQDGRAMREQYF

J: TRBJ2-7
D: -
V: TRBV6-2/TRBV6-3
size: once
DNA: TGTGCCAGCAGTTACTCGGCAGCTTCTACCTACGAGCAGTACTTC
CDR3: CASSYSAASTYEQYF

J: TRBJ2-7
D: -
V: TRBV27
size: few
DNA: TGTGCCAGCAGCCACGGGCAGGTTCGGTACGAGCAGTACTTC
CDR3: CASSHGQVRYEQYF

J: TRBJ1-2
D: TRBD1
V: TRBV4-1
size: -
DNA: TGCGCCAGCAGCCAAGTTCAGGGGGTTAGTGGCTACACCTTC
CDR3: CASSQVQGVSGYTF

J: TRBJ1-5
D: TRBD1
V: TRBV30
size: -
DNA: TGTGCCTGGACAGGGGGAAGGGGTCAGCCCCAGCATTTT
CDR3: CAWTGGRGQPQHF

J: TRBJ2-5
D: -
V: TRBV7-7
size: -
DNA: TGTGCCAGCAGCTTAAAAGGGCCGGCGACCCAGTACTTC
CDR3: CASSLKGPATQYF

J: TRBJ2-1
D: -
V: TRBV7-6
size: -
DNA: TGTGCCAGCAGCTTACGGGTCAGCTCCTACAATGAGCAGTTCTTC
CDR3: CASSLRVSSYNEQFF

J: TRBJ1-2
D: -
V: TRBV3-1/TRBV3-2
size: -
DNA: TGTGCCAGCAGCCAAGAAGCGGGCCGTGGCTACACCTTC
CDR3: CASSQEAGRGYTF

J: TRBJ1-2
D: TRBD1
V: TRBV18
size: once
DNA: TGTGCCAGCTCACCGGGGACAGACCCACCGAGGGGCTACACCTTC
CDR3: CASSPGTDPPRGYTF

J: TRBJ1-1
D: -
V: TRBV27
size: -
DNA: TGTGCCAGCAGCATTATGGGGGGCAGGACTGAAGCTTTCTTT
CDR3: CASSIMGGRTEAFF

J: TRBJ2-7
D: -
V: TRBV15
size: -
DNA: TGTGCCACCAGCAGTAGCGACTCCTACGAGCAGTACTTC
CDR3: CATSSSDSYEQYF

J: TRBJ2-7
D: TRBD2
V: TRBV18
size: -
DNA: TGTGCCAGCTCTCTCGCTAGCGGTTCTTACGAGCAGTACTTC
CDR3: CASSLASGSYEQYF